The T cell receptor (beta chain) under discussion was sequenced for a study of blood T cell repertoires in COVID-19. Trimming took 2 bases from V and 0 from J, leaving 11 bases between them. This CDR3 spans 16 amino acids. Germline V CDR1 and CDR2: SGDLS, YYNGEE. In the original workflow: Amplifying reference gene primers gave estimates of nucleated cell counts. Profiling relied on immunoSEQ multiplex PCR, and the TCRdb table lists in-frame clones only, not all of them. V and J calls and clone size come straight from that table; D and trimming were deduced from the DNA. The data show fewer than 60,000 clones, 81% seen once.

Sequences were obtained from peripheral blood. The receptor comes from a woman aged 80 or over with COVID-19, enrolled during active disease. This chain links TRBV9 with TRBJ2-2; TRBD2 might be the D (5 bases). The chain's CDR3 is CASSVVASPNTGELFF. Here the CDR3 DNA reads TGTGCCAGCAGCGTCGTAGCGTCGCCGAACACCGGGGAGCTGTTTTTT.